A single sample gave rise to the 19 T cell receptor beta chains below, sequenced in a study of T cell responses to AZD1222 COVID-19 vaccine. Only in-frame clones appear in the TCRdb table, and some are missing; sequencing was by immunoSEQ multiplex PCR. Of roughly 150,000 clones in the sample, 88% were seen once. The sample consisted of peripheral blood, taken on day 0 of MenACWY control vaccination. These TCRs come from an adult in good health.

The chain recombines TRBV28 with TRBJ1-1; D unclear. Germline CDR1 MDHEN, CDR2 SYDVKM. V was clipped by 5 bases and J by 10 bases, with 20 bases between them. This CDR3 has 14 amino acids. In nucleotides, the CDR3 is TGTGCCAGCAGTCCCCCAACTGGGGTAATCCCAGCTTTCTTT. It is translated as CASSPPTGVIPAFF.

V is TRBV10-3 and J is TRBJ2-7; 7 bases line up with TRBD1. The CDR3 extends over 15 amino acids. From germline, CDR1 is ENHRY and CDR2 SYGVKD. J gave up 4 bases and V 8 bases, and 14 bases lay outside the gene matches. This chain's CDR3 is CAIGSFETGIYEQYF. The CDR3 DNA follows: TGTGCCATCGGCTCCTTTGAGACAGGGATATACGAGCAGTACTTC.

The rearrangement uses TRBV24-1 and TRBJ2-5; 10 bases align to TRBD2. Germline CDR1 and CDR2: KGHDR and SFDVKD. After removal of 1 base from V and 3 bases from J, the junction contained 7 bases not matched to a gene. The CDR3 contains 17 residues. The CDR3 region has the DNA TGTGCCACCAGTGATTTTCGGGTAGGACTAGCGGAAGAGACCCAGTACTTC. Protein: CATSDFRVGLAEETQYF.

The gene calls are TRBV5-1 and TRBJ1-5; D is perhaps TRBD1 (5 bases). CDR3 size: 15 residues. V shed 0 bases and J shed 0 bases, with 7 bases lying between them. CDR1 SGHRS and CDR2 YFSETQ come from the germline V gene. The DNA of the CDR3 is TGCGCCAGCAGCTTGGGGGACCGTAGCAATCAGCCCCAGCATTTT. Its translation: CASSLGDRSNQPQHF. Drawing the rest from reference TRBV5-1 and TRBJ1-5, the complete variable domain is KAGVTQTPRYLIKTRGQQVTLSCSPISGHRSVSWYQQTPGQGLQFLFEYFSETQRNKGNFPGRFSGRQFSNSRSEMNVSTLELGDSALYLCASSLGDRSNQPQHFGDGTRLSIL.

The chain joins TRBV29-1 to TRBJ1-2; D is unresolved. This CDR3 spans 13 amino acids. Trimming removed 2 bases at V and 3 bases at J, with 10 bases between. Germline lookup yields CDR1 SQVTM and CDR2 ANQGSEA. The CDR3 region has the DNA TGCAGCGTTGAAATTGAGGAGTACTATGGCTACACCTTC. Amino acid sequence: CSVEIEEYYGYTF.

The chain joins TRBV5-4 to TRBJ1-4; 7 positions agree with TRBD1. The germline V gene has CDR1 SGHNT and CDR2 YYREEE (reference sequence). There are 15 residues in the CDR3. V was pared by 7 bases and J by 4 bases, with 10 bases of the junction left unmatched. DNA for the CDR3: TGTGCCAGCGCGCCGTCGACAGGGCTTAATGAAAAACTGTTTTTT. Residues: CASAPSTGLNEKLFF.

V and J are TRBV2 and TRBJ1-5, with 7 nucleotides matching TRBD1. Germline assignment: CDR1 SNHLY and CDR2 FYNNEI. The CDR3 runs 15 residues. V shed 1 base and J 5 bases; nucleotides not matched to a gene: 5. The chain's CDR3 is CASSEVTGAYQPQHF. The CDR3 DNA sequence: TGTGCCAGCAGTGAAGTAACAGGGGCATATCAGCCCCAGCATTTT.

This clone was counted a single time. The rearrangement links TRBV6-5 to TRBJ1-1, with TRBD1 matching over 8 bases. Germline CDR1 reads MNHEY; CDR2 reads SVGAGI. CDR3 length: 16 residues. The J segment lost 2 bases and the V segment lost 2 bases, leaving 7 bases of the junction unmatched. The CDR3 here is CASSYVQGAINTEAFF. The CDR3 DNA is TGTGCCAGCAGTTACGTCCAGGGGGCCATCAACACTGAAGCTTTCTTT.

CDR3 region: CASRGTAASGNTIYF. As DNA, the CDR3 is TGTGCCAGCAGGGGTACGGCCGCCTCTGGAAACACCATATATTTT. V is TRBV2 and J is TRBJ1-3; no reliable D call. Looked up from germline, CDR1 is SNHLY and CDR2 is FYNNEI. Between the trimmed V and J ends, which lost 6 bases and 0 bases, there was a span of 12 bases. The CDR3 is 15 residues long. The whole variable domain, filled in from reference TRBV2 and TRBJ1-3, reads EPEVTQTPSHQVTQMGQEVILRCVPISNHLYFYWYRQILGQKVEFLVSFYNNEISEKSEIFDDQFSVERPDGSNFTLKIRSTKLEDSAMYFCASRGTAASGNTIYFGEGSWLTVV.

This clone was found a few times. This chain links TRBV11-1 with TRBJ2-2; D is ambiguous. The CDR3 length is 12 residues. V was shortened by 3 bases and J by 8 bases, with 7 bases between the two germline ends. Germline lookup yields CDR1 SGHAT and CDR2 FQDESV (reference sequence). The CDR3 is CASSFSVGELFF. Written as DNA, the CDR3 is TGTGCCAGCAGCTTCTCGGTTGGGGAGCTGTTTTTT. Looking up the rest from reference TRBV11-1 and TRBJ2-2 gives the full variable domain: EAEVAQSPRYKITEKSQAVAFWCDPISGHATLYWYRQILGQGPELLVQFQDESVVDDSQLPKDRFSAERLKGVDSTLKIQPAELGDSAMYLCASSFSVGELFFGEGSRLTVL.

The chain employs TRBV27 and TRBJ1-1; D not resolved. The length of the CDR3 is 14 residues. Per the germline V gene, CDR1 is MNHEY and CDR2 is SMNVEV (reference sequence). V was cut by 2 bases and J by 5 bases, with 12 bases left in between. CDR3 sequence: CASSLGRTITEAFF. The DNA for the CDR3 is TGTGCCAGCAGTTTAGGGCGGACGATAACTGAAGCTTTCTTT.

This chain connects TRBV7-3 to TRBJ2-1; D gene ambiguous. There are 13 residues in the CDR3. The ends were cut back, 5 bases at V and 4 bases at J, with 9 bases in the middle. The V gene's germline CDR1 is SGHTA and CDR2 FQGTGA. CDR3 nucleotides: TGTGCCAGCAGCCCCAACCCTTACAATGAGCAGTTCTTC. Translated, it gives CASSPNPYNEQFF.

This chain joins TRBV12-1 and TRBJ2-7; the table calls TRBD2, which could not be checked here. TRBV12-1 is annotated as a pseudogene. The CDR3 loop spans 15 amino acids. In DNA form, the CDR3 reads TGTGCCAGCAGCTTTGCGAGCTCAAGCTCCTACGAGCAGTACTTC. It codes for CASSFASSSSYEQYF.

The chain has TRBV6-6 and TRBJ2-7; TRBD2 is a possible D gene (6 bases). CDR1 is MNHNY, CDR2 SVGAGI, per germline (reference sequence). Trimming left V 6 bases short and J 2 bases short, with 20 bases between. The CDR3 loop spans 16 amino acids. For the CDR3, the DNA is TGTGCCAGCAGAGCTCCTGTTGCGGGGAATACCTACGAGCAGTACTTC. Protein sequence: CASRAPVAGNTYEQYF.

The chain has TRBV12-3 or TRBV12-4 and TRBJ1-2, with D possibly TRBD1 on 5 matching bases. This CDR3 has 13 amino acids. The V and J ends lost 1 base and 8 bases respectively, with 11 bases between them. The CDR3 protein is CASSLGGLDGYTF. The CDR3 nucleotides read TGTGCCAGCAGTTTAGGGGGGTTAGACGGCTACACCTTC.

The chain recombines TRBV5-1 with TRBJ2-5; D unclear. This CDR3 is built from 14 residues. Trimming shortened V by 4 bases and J by 5 bases, and 15 bases separated the two germline ends. The germline gives CDR1 SGHRS, CDR2 YFSETQ. CDR3 DNA: TGCGCCAGCAGCCCGGCCGACGAGGATGAGACCCAGTACTTC. Encoded protein: CASSPADEDETQYF. Drawing the rest from reference TRBV5-1 and TRBJ2-5, the complete variable domain is KAGVTQTPRYLIKTRGQQVTLSCSPISGHRSVSWYQQTPGQGLQFLFEYFSETQRNKGNFPGRFSGRQFSNSRSEMNVSTLELGDSALYLCASSPADEDETQYFGPGTRLLVL.

The chain is built from TRBV5-5 and TRBJ2-1; 7 bases agree with TRBD1. Losses at the gene ends were 0 bases for V and 6 bases for J; bases not matched to a gene: 6. The CDR3 runs 15 residues. Germline assignment: CDR1 SGHKS and CDR2 YYEKEE (reference sequence). CDR3 sequence (DNA): TGTGCCAGCAGCTTGGGGACAGGTCCCCCCAATGAGCAGTTCTTC. It specifies CASSLGTGPPNEQFF.

This chain joins TRBV11-2 and TRBJ1-1; TRBD1 matches 7 bases. V trimming: 1 base; J trimming: 5 bases; junction bases outside the gene matches: 7. Germline loops: CDR1 SGHAT, CDR2 FQNNGV. The CDR3 loop spans 15 amino acids. The CDR3 loop is CASSLVEGARTEAFF. The DNA of the CDR3 is TGTGCCAGCAGCTTAGTGGAGGGGGCGCGGACTGAAGCTTTCTTT.

The V and J genes are TRBV19 and TRBJ1-1, with D unclear. Between the trimmed V and J ends, which lost 6 bases and 4 bases, there was a span of 18 bases. The CDR3 contains 15 residues. Looked up from germline, CDR1 is LNHDA and CDR2 is SQIVND (reference sequence). The CDR3 here is CASSYNDGGGTEAFF. DNA of the CDR3: TGTGCCAGTAGCTACAATGACGGAGGTGGCACTGAAGCTTTCTTT.